This is a list of T cell receptor beta chains from one sample in a study of T-cell memory formation after mild COVID-19. TCRdb re-called the 5' RACE reads through MiXCR, storing one row per CDR3 protein. The repertoire holds about 360,000 distinct CDR3 sequences, with 14% as singletons. Material: PBMCs or a T cell subset sorted from them (not recorded which). These receptors all come from a man younger than 35 who had mild COVID-19 (a few samples of this study predate the infection). Cell type and time point are not known. CDR3s include the opening cysteine and the closing phenylalanine or tryptophan. A D gene is named only where the DNA matches it firmly. Some rows mark clone size as missing; the rest say once, few, many or name a class of expanded clone.

V,J,size,D,CDR3,DNA
TRBV27,TRBJ2-4,many,TRBD1,CASSPGQGLWENIQYF,TGTGCCAGCAGCCCGGGACAGGGGCTTTGGGAAAACATTCAGTACTTC
TRBV6-5,TRBJ1-2,few,TRBD1,CASSYYPGQGHYTF,TGTGCCAGCAGTTACTACCCGGGACAGGGACACTACACCTTC
TRBV6-1,TRBJ2-2,NA,NA,CASIWATNTGELFF,TGTGCCAGCATATGGGCCACGAACACCGGGGAGCTGTTTTTT
TRBV29-1,TRBJ2-5,few,NA,CSVELRGSGETQYF,TGCAGCGTTGAACTGCGGGGTAGTGGAGAGACCCAGTACTTC
TRBV5-6,TRBJ2-3,few,TRBD2,CASSLGAGGMAQYF,TGTGCCAGCAGCTTGGGGGCCGGGGGGATGGCGCAGTATTTT
TRBV5-8,TRBJ2-1,NA,NA,CASSLGRAYNEQFF,TGTGCCAGCAGCTTGGGGAGGGCCTACAATGAGCAGTTCTTC
TRBV7-9,TRBJ2-5,NA,NA,CASSLYGGEETQYF,TGTGCCAGCAGCTTATACGGGGGAGAAGAGACCCAGTACTTC
TRBV5-4,TRBJ2-7,NA,TRBD1,CASSFNRDRGYF,TGTGCCAGCAGCTTCAACCGGGACAGGGGGTACTTC
TRBV18,TRBJ2-1,few,NA,CASSPRPQGHNEQFF,TGTGCCAGCTCACCAAGGCCTCAGGGCCACAATGAGCAGTTCTTC
TRBV6-6,TRBJ1-6,NA,NA,CASSYSRDRNSPLHF,TGTGCCAGCAGTTACTCGCGCGACAGGAATTCACCCCTCCACTTT
TRBV7-3,TRBJ2-1,NA,TRBD2,CASSPLGLAGSLSSYNEQFF,TGTGCCAGCAGCCCCCTGGGACTAGCGGGCTCCCTCAGCTCCTACAATGAGCAGTTCTTC
TRBV29-1,TRBJ2-2,NA,TRBD1,CSVARDRESGELFF,TGCAGCGTTGCACGGGACAGGGAGTCCGGGGAGCTGTTTTTT
TRBV27,TRBJ2-7,few,TRBD1,CASSLGPGQGLNEQYF,TGTGCCAGCAGTTTAGGACCGGGACAGGGTCTCAACGAGCAGTACTTC
TRBV3-1,TRBJ1-2,NA,TRBD1,CASSQQDRANYGYTF,TGTGCCAGCAGCCAACAAGACAGGGCTAACTATGGCTACACCTTC
TRBV5-1,TRBJ1-1,few,TRBD1,CASSLAGTAVTEAFF,TGCGCCAGCAGCTTGGCCGGGACAGCAGTCACTGAAGCTTTCTTT
TRBV9,TRBJ2-1,NA,TRBD2,CASSPVAGGPSEFF,TGTGCCAGCAGCCCAGTAGCGGGGGGGCCATCGGAGTTCTTC
TRBV7-9,TRBJ2-3,many,NA,CASSPKGGQRSTDTQYF,TGTGCCAGCAGCCCTAAGGGGGGACAGAGGAGCACAGATACGCAGTATTTT
TRBV3-1,TRBJ1-1,many,TRBD1,CASSQGGGQIKGEAFF,TGTGCCAGCAGCCAAGGCGGGGGACAGATAAAAGGGGAAGCTTTCTTT
TRBV7-2,TRBJ2-3,few,TRBD2,CASSLVARGGPDTQYF,TGTGCCAGCAGCTTAGTAGCCCGGGGGGGACCAGATACGCAGTATTTT
TRBV7-2,TRBJ2-5,many,TRBD1,CASSTTTGRETQYF,TGTGCCAGCAGCACCACGACAGGGCGAGAGACCCAGTACTTC
TRBV7-9,TRBJ2-5,NA,NA,CASTTPGLKETQYF,TGTGCCAGCACCACGCCGGGACTGAAAGAGACCCAGTACTTC
TRBV11-2,TRBJ2-5,NA,TRBD1,CASSKGALEETQYF,TGTGCCAGCTCAAAGGGGGCACTAGAAGAGACCCAGTACTTC
TRBV4-2,TRBJ2-7,NA,NA,CASSQERAGSYEQYF,TGTGCCAGCAGCCAAGAGAGGGCAGGATCCTACGAGCAGTACTTC
TRBV20-1,TRBJ1-2,NA,NA,CSARDGRGNNYGYTF,TGCAGTGCTAGAGATGGTAGAGGGAATAACTATGGCTACACCTTC
TRBV4-3,TRBJ2-2,NA,TRBD2,CASSLQSSGGYTGELFF,TGCGCCAGCAGCCTTCAGAGCAGCGGGGGGTACACCGGGGAGCTGTTTTTT
TRBV10-3,TRBJ1-1,NA,NA,CAISDPRARADTEAFF,TGTGCCATCAGTGACCCCCGGGCGAGGGCCGACACTGAAGCTTTCTTT
TRBV4-2,TRBJ2-2,NA,TRBD2,CASSQPWLAGGTGELFF,TGTGCCAGCAGCCAACCTTGGTTAGCGGGGGGTACCGGGGAGCTGTTTTTT
TRBV11-1,TRBJ2-4,NA,NA,CASTPETGSWDIQYF,TGTGCCAGCACCCCTGAGACAGGCTCTTGGGACATTCAGTACTTC
TRBV4-2,TRBJ2-1,NA,TRBD2,CASRGGAEHNEQFF,TGTGCCAGCCGCGGGGGGGCCGAACACAATGAGCAGTTCTTC
TRBV7-2,TRBJ1-3,many,NA,CASSLAVGAGGNTIYF,TGTGCCAGCAGCTTAGCGGTCGGGGCGGGTGGAAACACCATATATTTT
TRBV7-9,TRBJ1-1,NA,NA,CASSLARLENTEAFF,TGTGCCAGCAGCTTAGCGCGGTTGGAGAACACTGAAGCTTTCTTT
TRBV7-9,TRBJ1-1,NA,NA,CASRFQGKNTEAFF,TGTGCCAGCAGATTTCAGGGGAAGAACACTGAAGCTTTCTTT
TRBV20-1,TRBJ2-2,few,TRBD1,CSAQPGQTNTGELFF,TGCAGTGCTCAACCGGGACAGACGAACACCGGGGAGCTGTTTTTT
TRBV5-6,TRBJ2-4,once,TRBD1,CASSLKGQGPLMAFQYF,TGTGCCAGCAGCTTGAAGGGACAGGGACCCTTAATGGCCTTTCAGTACTTC
TRBV28,TRBJ1-1,NA,NA,CASSFRRTALGEAFF,TGTGCCAGCAGTTTTCGCCGGACCGCACTCGGCGAAGCTTTCTTT
TRBV12-3/TRBV12-4,TRBJ1-1,NA,TRBD1,CASSFYQGQGAEAFF,TGTGCCAGCAGTTTTTACCAGGGACAGGGTGCTGAAGCTTTCTTT
TRBV5-3,TRBJ2-5,NA,NA,CARSLDMVRVQETQYF,TGTGCCAGAAGCTTAGATATGGTCCGGGTCCAAGAGACCCAGTACTTC
TRBV6-5,TRBJ2-3,NA,TRBD1,CDSSYGDRSTDTQYF,TGTGACAGCAGTTACGGGGACAGAAGCACAGATACGCAGTATTTT
TRBV7-9,TRBJ2-7,NA,NA,CASSFLAGDTYEQYF,TGTGCCAGCAGCTTTTTGGCAGGGGACACCTACGAGCAGTACTTC
TRBV20-1,TRBJ2-1,many,TRBD2,CSARDGLAGGRNEQFF,TGCAGTGCTAGAGATGGTCTAGCGGGGGGTAGGAATGAGCAGTTCTTC
TRBV2,TRBJ2-3,NA,NA,CASDPETDTQYF,TGTGCCAGCGACCCGGAAACAGATACGCAGTATTTT
TRBV29-1,TRBJ1-3,NA,NA,CSVIPSGNTIYF,TGCAGCGTTATTCCGTCTGGAAACACCATATATTTT
TRBV4-1,TRBJ1-5,few,NA,CASSQAAGDRNQPQHF,TGCGCCAGCAGCCAAGCCGCGGGGGATAGGAATCAGCCCCAGCATTTT
TRBV19,TRBJ1-6,few,NA,CASSIFGTSSPLHF,TGTGCCAGTAGTATTTTTGGGACCTCATCACCCCTCCACTTT
TRBV11-2,TRBJ2-5,many,NA,CASSMGYQETQYF,TGTGCCAGCAGTATGGGCTATCAAGAGACCCAGTACTTC
TRBV30,TRBJ2-3,NA,NA,CATSSTDTQYF,TGTGCCACATCTAGCACAGATACGCAGTATTTT
TRBV6-5,TRBJ2-3,NA,NA,CASSPVVGDTQYF,TGTGCCAGCAGTCCCGTAGTGGGCGATACGCAGTATTTT
TRBV6-4,TRBJ2-1,NA,NA,CASSRGQGEQFF,TGTGCCAGCAGCCGGGGCCAGGGTGAGCAGTTCTTC
TRBV5-1,TRBJ1-5,NA,NA,CASDGTRRNQPQHF,TGCGCCAGCGATGGGACGAGGAGGAATCAGCCCCAGCATTTT
TRBV6-5,TRBJ2-7,many,TRBD1,CATKARTGVLEQYF,TGTGCCACTAAGGCGCGGACAGGGGTCCTCGAGCAGTACTTC
TRBV27,TRBJ1-1,few,TRBD1,CASSLSPTGGYTEAFF,TGTGCCAGCAGTTTATCCCCGACAGGGGGCTACACTGAAGCTTTCTTT
TRBV5-4,TRBJ2-7,NA,TRBD2,CASSLSSGENYEQYF,TGTGCCAGCAGCTTGTCTAGCGGGGAGAATTACGAGCAGTACTTC